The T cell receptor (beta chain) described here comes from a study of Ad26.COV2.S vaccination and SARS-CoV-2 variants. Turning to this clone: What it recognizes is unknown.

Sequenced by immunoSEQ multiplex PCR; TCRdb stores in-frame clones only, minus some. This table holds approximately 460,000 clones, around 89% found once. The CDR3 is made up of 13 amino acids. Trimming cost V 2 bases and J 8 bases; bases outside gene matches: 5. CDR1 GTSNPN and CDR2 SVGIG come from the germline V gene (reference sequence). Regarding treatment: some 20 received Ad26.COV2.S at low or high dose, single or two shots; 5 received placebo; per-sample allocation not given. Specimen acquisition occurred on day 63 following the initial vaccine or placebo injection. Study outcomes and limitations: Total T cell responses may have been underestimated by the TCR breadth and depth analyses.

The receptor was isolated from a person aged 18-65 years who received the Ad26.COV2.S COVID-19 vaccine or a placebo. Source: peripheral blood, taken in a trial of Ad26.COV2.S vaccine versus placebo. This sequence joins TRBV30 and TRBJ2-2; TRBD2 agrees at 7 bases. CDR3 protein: CAWSQQAGGELFF. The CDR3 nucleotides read TGTGCCTGGAGTCAACAAGCGGGGGGGGAGCTGTTTTTT.